The 21 T cell receptor beta chains below come from one sample, sequenced in a study of T cells expressing NK-cell markers. TCRdb re-called the 5' RACE reads and catalogs CDR3 proteins one per entry, DNA excluded. The table lists about 150,000 distinct CDR3 sequences. Input material: blood T cells: a sorted CD56 or NKG2C T cell subset, CD4+ or CD8+ T cells, or bulk PBMC T cells (not recorded which). Receptors originate from a woman aged 50 to 65 in good health.

The V gene is TRBV27, the J gene TRBJ1-2; TCRdb reports TRBD1, a call that lacks DNA to check it against. Germline V CDR1 and CDR2: MNHEY, SMNVEV (reference sequence). This CDR3 has 14 residues. CDR3 residues: CASSIMQGANGYTF.

This chain links TRBV7-9 with TRBJ1-1. CDR1 and CDR2 (germline): SEHNR, FQNEAQ (reference sequence). The CDR3 extends over 15 amino acids. The CDR3 loop reads CASSLGLEMNTEAFF.

The V gene is TRBV19, the J gene TRBJ1-1; absent DNA, TCRdb's TRBD1 call cannot be checked. The V gene's germline CDR1 is LNHDA and CDR2 SQIVND (reference sequence). The CDR3 sequence is 14 residues long. The CDR3 reads CASRFPTGVTEAFF.

The chain has TRBV24-1 and TRBJ1-1; TCRdb reports TRBD1, a call that lacks DNA to check it against. CDR1 is KGHDR and CDR2 is SFDVKD in the germline V gene. This CDR3 has 12 residues. CDR3 amino acids: CATSLQGTEAFF.

This chain joins TRBV12-3 or TRBV12-4 and TRBJ2-1; lacking DNA, the TRBD2 call made by TCRdb goes unchecked. The CDR3 is 16 residues long. The CDR3 is CASSSPGLAGASEQFF.

The chain is built from TRBV5-1 and TRBJ2-3; TCRdb calls TRBD1, which cannot be checked without DNA. The CDR3 covers 15 residues. Germline V gene data show CDR1 as SGHRS and CDR2 as YFSETQ. This CDR3 reads CASTKQGASTDTQYF.

The rearrangement uses TRBV7-8 and TRBJ1-2. The germline V gene encodes CDR1 SGHVS and CDR2 FQNEAQ. This CDR3 is built from 19 residues. The CDR3 sequence: CASSLMVTAGGSPVRSYTF.

V is TRBV30 and J is TRBJ2-1; TCRdb picks TRBD1, but there is no DNA to check that call. Germline V gene data show CDR1 as GTSNPN and CDR2 as SVGIG (reference sequence). The CDR3 runs to 16 residues. Here the CDR3 reads CAWSDPGDGSYNEQFF.

The gene calls are TRBV27 and TRBJ2-5; the D call from TCRdb, TRBD2, cannot be confirmed without DNA. This CDR3 has 13 residues. The V gene's germline CDR1 is MNHEY and CDR2 SMNVEV (reference sequence). Here the CDR3 reads CASSLWGGETQYF.

This rearrangement joins TRBV12-3 or TRBV12-4 to TRBJ2-5; there is no DNA to check the TCRdb D call of TRBD2. CDR3 length: 16 residues. CDR3 protein: CASSLTSGRDQETQYF.

CDR3 region: CASSPKAGYNTEAFF. This chain connects TRBV4-1 to TRBJ1-1. The CDR3 covers 15 residues. The germline CDR1 and CDR2 sequences are MGHRA and YSYEKL.

This rearrangement joins TRBV14 to TRBJ1-1. CDR1 is SGHDN and CDR2 is FVKESK in the germline V gene. The CDR3 is 13 residues long. Here the CDR3 reads CASSQGIWTEAFF.

This chain links TRBV12-3 or TRBV12-4 with TRBJ1-4; checking the TCRdb D call of TRBD1 is not possible without DNA. The CDR3 is 12 residues long. The CDR3 loop reads CASRQGYEKLFF.

The rearrangement links TRBV20-1 to TRBJ2-3; lacking DNA, the TRBD1 call made by TCRdb goes unchecked. The germline V gene has CDR1 DFQATT and CDR2 SNEGSKA (reference sequence). The CDR3 runs 13 residues. CDR3 in amino acids: CSATDRVEDTQYF.

The V call is TRBV2, the J call TRBJ2-3; checking the TCRdb D call of TRBD1 is not possible without DNA. The V gene's germline CDR1 is SNHLY and CDR2 FYNNEI. The CDR3 extends over 14 amino acids. CDR3 region: CASSETEYRDTQYF.

This chain uses TRBV27 with TRBJ1-2. The CDR3 extends over 13 amino acids. Germline V gene data show CDR1 as MNHEY and CDR2 as SMNVEV (reference sequence). The CDR3: CASSPFTHDGYTF.

V is TRBV6-5 and J is TRBJ1-1. CDR1 and CDR2 (germline): MNHEY, SVGAGI. The CDR3 is 14 amino acids. CDR3 in amino acids: CASSYLAKETEAFF.

The chain joins TRBV30 to TRBJ2-1; TCRdb's D call of TRBD1 is untestable without DNA. The CDR3 loop spans 15 amino acids. Germline loops: CDR1 GTSNPN, CDR2 SVGIG (reference sequence). The CDR3 spells CAWSPRPGRTNEQFF. Full variable domain (missing parts from reference TRBV30 and TRBJ2-1): SQTIHQWPATLVQPVGSPLSLECTVEGTSNPNLYWYRQAAGRGLQLLFYSVGIGQISSEVPQNLSASRPQDRQFILSSKKLLLSDSGFYLCAWSPRPGRTNEQFFGPGTRLTVL.

The chain uses TRBV20-1 and TRBJ1-2. The CDR3 is made up of 12 amino acids. The germline V gene has CDR1 DFQATT and CDR2 SNEGSKA (reference sequence). The CDR3: CSATQESYGYTF.

This chain uses TRBV20-1 with TRBJ2-7; without DNA, the TCRdb call of TRBD1 cannot be checked. The CDR3 has 13 amino acids. Germline loops: CDR1 DFQATT, CDR2 SNEGSKA (reference sequence). The CDR3 loop is CSARDIRGYEQYF.

The genes are TRBV20-1 and TRBJ2-7; as DNA is missing, the TRBD1 call by TCRdb cannot be tested. Looked up from germline, CDR1 is DFQATT and CDR2 is SNEGSKA (reference sequence). The CDR3 is 13 amino acids. The chain's CDR3 is CSATLRDAYEQYF.